These 29 T cell receptor beta chains were all obtained from the same sample, sequenced in a study of cytotoxic CD8 clonotypes in ibrutinib-treated CLL. Assay used: immunoSEQ multiplex PCR; TCRdb lists only in-frame clones, some missing. This table holds around 300,000 clones, roughly 80% found once. The sample in question was PBMCs, obtained before ibrutinib treatment. Every receptor here comes from a human donor with chronic lymphocytic leukemia.

The chain employs TRBV18 and TRBJ2-3, with TRBD1 matching 7 bases. The germline CDR1 and CDR2 sequences are KGHSH and LQKENI. V was clipped by 6 bases and J by 3 bases; unmatched bases: 9. The CDR3 runs to 15 residues. In DNA form, the CDR3 reads TGTGCCAGCTCGCGTAACAGGGGTGATACAGATACGCAGTATTTT. Amino acids: CASSRNRGDTDTQYF.

The chain couples TRBV6-5 to TRBJ2-1; 10 nucleotides align to TRBD2. CDR1 and CDR2 (germline): MNHEY, SVGAGI. This CDR3 comprises 13 residues. The J segment lost 10 bases and the V segment lost 5 bases, leaving 5 bases of the junction unmatched. The CDR3 bases are TGTGCCAGCAGTCCCTTACTAGCGGGAGAGCAGTTCTTC. Its protein is CASSPLLAGEQFF.

This clone has just a few counts. V usage is TRBV6-1 and J usage is TRBJ1-5; a possible D gene is TRBD1 (5 bases). Per the germline V gene, CDR1 is MNHNS and CDR2 is SASEGT. Trimming shortened V by 11 bases and J by 3 bases, and 17 bases separated the two germline ends. The CDR3 extends over 14 amino acids. CDR3 sequence reads: CAARDAVHNQPQHF. CDR3 bases: TGTGCCGCTCGGGACGCGGTTCACAATCAGCCCCAGCATTTT.

V usage is TRBV7-9 and J usage is TRBJ2-7, with D hard to call. This CDR3 spans 13 amino acids. The ends were cut back, 6 bases at V and 7 bases at J, with 16 bases in the middle. Germline loops: CDR1 SEHNR, CDR2 FQNEAQ (reference sequence). In nucleotides, the CDR3 is TGTGCCAGCAGACCTCCTGGACCGATAGAGCAGTACTTC. Encoded protein: CASRPPGPIEQYF. The complete variable domain, with remaining parts taken from reference TRBV7-9 and TRBJ2-7, reads DTGVSQNPRHKITKRGQNVTFRCDPISEHNRLYWYRQTLGQGPEFLTYFQNEAQLEKSRLLSDRFSAERPKGSFSTLEIQRTEQGDSAMYLCASRPPGPIEQYFGPGTRLTVT.

This clone was observed once. The gene calls are TRBV9 and TRBJ2-7; 7 bases agree with TRBD2. The CDR3 spans 17 residues. The germline V gene has CDR1 SGDLS and CDR2 YYNGEE. Unmatched junction bases numbered 19, after V lost 4 bases and J lost 6 bases. The DNA of the CDR3 is TGTGCCAGCAGCTCGGGCCGGGACTACCTACGATGCCTCGAGCAGTACTTC. Translated: CASSSGRDYLRCLEQYF. The full variable domain, rest sourced from reference TRBV9 and TRBJ2-7, is DSGVTQTPKHLITATGQRVTLRCSPRSGDLSVYWYQQSLDQGLQFLIQYYNGEERAKGNILERFSAQQFPDLHSELNLSSLELGDSALYFCASSSGRDYLRCLEQYFGPGTRLTVT.

The chain joins TRBV11-2 to TRBJ1-1; 7 bases are a match to TRBD1. The V segment lost 5 bases and the J segment 4 bases; nucleotides outside the gene matches: 10. The CDR3 length is 15 residues. CDR1 is SGHAT, CDR2 FQNNGV, per germline. The CDR3 region has the DNA TGTGCCAGCAGCCCCTCGACAGGGTCCTCCACTGAAGCTTTCTTT. As protein: CASSPSTGSSTEAFF.

The genes are TRBV29-1 and TRBJ2-4; unclear D gene. This CDR3 has 12 amino acids. CDR1 and CDR2 from the germline V gene are SQVTM and ANQGSEA. V was cut by 5 bases and J by 8 bases, with 13 bases left in between. The CDR3 nucleotides read TGCAGCGTTAGCAAGGGTACAGACATTCAGTACTTC. Amino acids: CSVSKGTDIQYF. Full variable domain (rest looked up from reference TRBV29-1 and TRBJ2-4): SAVISQKPSRDICQRGTSLTIQCQVDSQVTMMFWYRQQPGQSLTLIATANQGSEATYESGFVIDKFPISRPNLTFSTLTVSNMSPEDSSIYLCSVSKGTDIQYFGAGTRLSVL.

The rearrangement uses TRBV18 and TRBJ2-7, with 12 bases that match TRBD1. The germline V gene has CDR1 KGHSH and CDR2 LQKENI. The ends lost 8 bases at V and 3 bases at J; junction bases unmatched: 5. The CDR3 extends over 14 amino acids. CDR3 nucleotides: TGTGCCAGCCGAGGGACAGGGGGCGGCTACGAGCAGTACTTC. Its translation: CASRGTGGGYEQYF.

J is TRBJ1-2 and V is TRBV25-1, with D possibly matching TRBD1 (6 bases). CDR3 size: 15 residues. V dropped 3 bases and J dropped 0 bases, with 11 bases sitting between them. Germline values: CDR1 MGHDK, CDR2 SYGVNS. This chain's CDR3 is CASSDPRQANYGYTF. The CDR3 DNA follows: TGTGCCAGCAGTGATCCTCGACAGGCTAACTATGGCTACACCTTC.

This clone came up a few times. The genes are TRBV4-2 and TRBJ2-3; no definite D call. Germline values: CDR1 LGHNA, CDR2 YNFKEQ. The CDR3 totals 12 residues. The V end was cut by 5 bases, the J end by 4 bases, with 7 bases between. The CDR3 bases are TGTGCCAGCAGCGGCGTGGCAGATACGCAGTATTTT. It is translated as CASSGVADTQYF.

The rearrangement uses TRBV5-1 and TRBJ1-1; 9 bases are a match to TRBD1. This CDR3 contains 15 residues. Germline CDR1 reads SGHRS; CDR2 reads YFSETQ. V gave up 2 bases and J gave up 0 bases; unmatched junction bases: 2. For the CDR3, the DNA is TGCGCCAGCAGCTTCGGACAGGGGATGAACACTGAAGCTTTCTTT. It encodes CASSFGQGMNTEAFF.

The chain employs TRBV4-1 and TRBJ2-7; D not resolved. Germline V lookup: CDR1 MGHRA, CDR2 YSYEKL. This CDR3 is built from 13 residues. With 1 base removed from V and 4 bases from J, the gap between germline ends came to 8 bases. This CDR3 reads CASSQAVRYEQYF. The DNA for the CDR3 is TGCGCCAGCAGCCAAGCGGTCCGTTACGAGCAGTACTTC.

This clone occurred a few times. V and J are TRBV2 and TRBJ1-2, with unresolved D. The germline V and J ends were trimmed by 4 bases and 6 bases, with 12 bases remaining between them. The CDR3 loop spans 13 amino acids. The V gene's germline CDR1 is SNHLY and CDR2 FYNNEI. The CDR3 coding sequence is TGTGCCAGCAGTGTTCGGGAGAATGATGGCTACACCTTC. Translated, it gives CASSVRENDGYTF.

This clone was picked up many times. The junction does not match germline at one end; this may be a read error. This chain connects TRBV28 to TRBJ2-7; D gene ambiguous. The CDR3 has 17 residues. CDR1 and CDR2 (germline): MDHEN, SYDVKM. In DNA form, the CDR3 reads TGTGCCAGCAGTTTGCCCCACCACCCCTATCGAGGAGACCGACGGGACTTC. Protein: CASSLPHHPYRGDRRDF.

This clone appeared a few times. The J gene is TRBJ1-2, the V gene TRBV7-9; 9 bases map to TRBD1. This CDR3 region has 13 residues. CDR1 is SEHNR, CDR2 FQNEAQ, per germline (reference sequence). With V trimmed by 5 bases and J by 8 bases, 6 bases remained unmatched. CDR3 in amino acids: CASSLTGGRGYTF. In nucleotides, the CDR3 is TGTGCCAGCAGCCTGACAGGGGGTCGAGGCTACACCTTC.

The chain combines TRBV5-6 with TRBJ2-5, with TRBD2 matching over 11 bases. Germline V gene lookup returns CDR1 SGHDT and CDR2 YYEEEE. V lost 4 bases to trimming and J lost 4 bases; unmatched junction nucleotides: 9. The CDR3 sequence is 16 residues long. The CDR3 is CASSLRTSGWGETQYF. The CDR3 region has the DNA TGTGCCAGCAGCCTGAGGACTAGCGGGTGGGGAGAGACCCAGTACTTC.

Points on this clone: The germline gene is not matched at one end of the junction; a read error may be the cause. The chain recombines TRBV4-1 with TRBJ2-3; D uncertain. The CDR3 has 15 residues. The germline V gene encodes CDR1 MGHRA and CDR2 YSYEKL. In DNA form, the CDR3 reads TGCGCCAGCAGTCAAGTAGGTGTCGGCACAGATACGCAGTATTTT. This translates into CASSQVGVGTDTQYF.

This clone occurred many times. The V gene is TRBV6-5, the J gene TRBJ1-1; unclear D gene. V was trimmed by 2 bases and J by 8 bases, leaving 9 bases between them. The CDR3 is made up of 12 amino acids. Germline CDR1 MNHEY, CDR2 SVGAGI. CDR3 bases: TGTGCCAGCAGTTACGGAAGGGTAGAAGCTTTCTTT. Its protein is CASSYGRVEAFF.

The gene calls are TRBV29-1 and TRBJ2-1; D not resolved. The V and J ends lost 6 bases and 2 bases respectively, with 8 bases between them. Germline values: CDR1 SQVTM, CDR2 ANQGSEA. The CDR3 is 12 residues long. Here the CDR3 DNA reads TGCAGCGTGAACCGAGCCTACAATGAGCAGTTCTTC. Its translation: CSVNRAYNEQFF.

This chain joins TRBV7-2 and TRBJ2-7, with 13 nucleotides matching TRBD2. CDR1 and CDR2 from the germline V gene are SGHTA and FQGNSA. The CDR3 is 16 amino acids. J was trimmed by 2 bases and V by 4 bases; bases with no gene match: 5. This chain's CDR3 is CASSSGTSGEPYEQYF. CDR3 coding DNA: TGTGCCAGCAGCTCCGGGACTAGCGGGGAGCCCTACGAGCAGTACTTC. Complete variable domain (other parts from reference TRBV7-2 and TRBJ2-7): GAGVSQSPSNKVTEKGKDVELRCDPISGHTALYWYRQSLGQGLEFLIYFQGNSAPDKSGLPSDRFSAERTGGSVSTLTIQRTQQEDSAVYLCASSSGTSGEPYEQYFGPGTRLTVT.

This clone has a handful of counts. The chain joins TRBV18 to TRBJ2-7, with 8 bases identical to TRBD2. This CDR3 contains 14 residues. V gave up 3 bases and J gave up 5 bases; unmatched junction bases: 6. CDR1 and CDR2 (germline): KGHSH, LQKENI. As DNA, the CDR3 is TGTGCCAGCTCACCTGAGCGGGAGCATCACGAGCAGTACTTC. This gives the protein CASSPEREHHEQYF.

The chain couples TRBV4-2 to TRBJ1-4; 9 positions agree with TRBD1. The V segment lost 1 base and the J segment 6 bases; nucleotides outside the gene matches: 3. The germline V gene has CDR1 LGHNA and CDR2 YNFKEQ. There are 15 residues in the CDR3. The CDR3 sequence is CASSQGRDRDEKLFF. Written as DNA, the CDR3 is TGTGCCAGCAGCCAAGGTCGGGACAGGGATGAAAAACTGTTTTTT.

This clone has just one count. The chain joins TRBV4-1 to TRBJ1-2; 7 bases align to TRBD1. Per germline, CDR1 MGHRA and CDR2 YSYEKL. The ends lost 4 bases at V and 4 bases at J; junction bases unmatched: 9. This CDR3 has 15 amino acids. CDR3 region: CASSLLEGTAYGYTF. The CDR3 coding sequence is TGCGCCAGCAGCCTCCTCGAAGGGACAGCCTATGGCTACACCTTC.

This clone was recorded a few times. This chain joins TRBV5-1 and TRBJ1-1, with D unresolved. V was shortened by 5 bases and J by 1 base, with 12 bases between the two germline ends. Germline V gene sequence: CDR1 SGHRS, CDR2 YFSETQ. This CDR3 contains 14 residues. The chain's CDR3 is CASSKSWENTEAFF. The CDR3 bases are TGCGCCAGCAGTAAGTCTTGGGAGAACACTGAAGCTTTCTTT.

V gene TRBV9 combines with J gene TRBJ2-7, with TRBD1 identical over 7 bases. This CDR3 has 16 residues. CDR1 and CDR2 from the germline V gene are SGDLS and YYNGEE. J gave up 2 bases and V 2 bases, and 10 bases lay outside the gene matches. CDR3 sequence: CASSVLRQGKTYEQYF. The CDR3 nucleotides read TGTGCCAGCAGCGTCCTCAGACAGGGTAAAACCTACGAGCAGTACTTC.

The rearrangement joins TRBV5-1 to TRBJ1-1, with a tentative D call TRBD1 (6 bases). The CDR3 runs to 15 residues. V was clipped by 2 bases and J by 1 base, with 12 bases between them. Germline CDR1 SGHRS, CDR2 YFSETQ. This CDR3 is CASSFTGIWNTEAFF. CDR3 coding DNA: TGCGCCAGCAGCTTTACAGGGATTTGGAACACTGAAGCTTTCTTT.

This clone was seen just once. The J gene is TRBJ2-7, the V gene TRBV4-3; 8 bases map to TRBD1. Trimming removed 2 bases from V and 3 bases from J; junction bases left unmatched: 9. The CDR3 length is 16 residues. Germline V gene lookup returns CDR1 LGHNA and CDR2 YSLEER. Written as DNA, the CDR3 is TGCGCCAGCAGCCAATACAGGGGGGAGATGGTCTACGAGCAGTACTTC. It specifies CASSQYRGEMVYEQYF.

There are a few counts of this clone. This sequence joins TRBV27 and TRBJ2-7, with D possibly being TRBD2 (5 bases). This CDR3 has 16 residues. Deletions cut 4 bases from V and 0 bases from J, with 16 bases between. CDR1 is MNHEY, CDR2 SMNVEV, per germline (reference sequence). The CDR3 sequence: CASSSLVASLSYEQYF. The CDR3 DNA follows: TGTGCCAGCAGTTCGTTGGTGGCTAGCCTCTCCTACGAGCAGTACTTC.

In this sample, this clone turned up a few times. The V call is TRBV7-3, the J call TRBJ2-2, with D perhaps matching TRBD1 (5 bases). Deletions cut 5 bases from V and 4 bases from J, with 14 bases between. The CDR3 runs 15 residues. Germline CDR1 and CDR2: SGHTA and FQGTGA. The CDR3 loop reads CASSGAPGSTGELFF. CDR3 bases: TGTGCCAGCAGCGGGGCACCAGGGTCCACCGGGGAGCTGTTTTTT.